This passage covers 28 T cell receptor beta chains from one sample sequenced in a study of T cell responses to AZD1222 COVID-19 vaccine. The data were produced by immunoSEQ multiplex PCR, yet TCRdb's version contains in-frame clones alone and is incomplete. The sample yields roughly 100,000 clones, around nine tenths seen once. This sample comprised peripheral blood, obtained on day 0 of AZD1222 vaccination. Receptors originate from an adult in good health.

This clone was detected only once. The CDR3 region has the DNA TGCGCCAGCAGCTTGGGACAGCAAGAGACCCAGTACTTC. This sequence encodes CASSLGQQETQYF. V and J are TRBV5-1 and TRBJ2-5, with TRBD1 as a possible D gene (5 bases). Germline assignment: CDR1 SGHRS and CDR2 YFSETQ. The V gene lost 0 bases and the J gene lost 2 bases, with 5 bases spanning the gap. The CDR3 extends over 13 amino acids.

This rearrangement joins TRBV10-3 to TRBJ2-6; D possibly corresponds to TRBD2 (5 bases). Per germline, CDR1 ENHRY and CDR2 SYGVKD. The length of the CDR3 is 15 residues. Trimming took 5 bases from V and 0 from J, leaving 8 bases between them. As DNA, the CDR3 is TGTGCCATCAGTCGGGATTTCTCTGGGGCCAACGTCCTGACTTTC. As protein: CAISRDFSGANVLTF.

The chain has TRBV19 and TRBJ1-2; 12 nucleotides line up with TRBD1. There are 16 residues in the CDR3. J was trimmed by 4 bases and V by 5 bases; bases with no gene match: 8. The germline V gene has CDR1 LNHDA and CDR2 SQIVND (reference sequence). The CDR3 DNA reads TGTGCCAGTAGTTCCGGGACAGGGGGCAACCGCTATGGCTACACCTTC. It yields the protein CASSSGTGGNRYGYTF. Filled out from reference TRBV19 and TRBJ1-2, the complete variable domain reads DGGITQSPKYLFRKEGQNVTLSCEQNLNHDAMYWYRQDPGQGLRLIYYSQIVNDFQKGDIAEGYSVSREKKESFPLTVTSAQKNPTAFYLCASSSGTGGNRYGYTFGSGTRLTVV.

The J gene is TRBJ2-7, the V gene TRBV5-1; 9 nucleotides line up with TRBD2. CDR1 is SGHRS and CDR2 is YFSETQ in the germline V gene. Trimming cost V 3 bases and J 3 bases; bases outside gene matches: 4. CDR3 length: 14 amino acids. The CDR3 is CASSWSSGNYEQYF. CDR3 nucleotides: TGCGCCAGCAGCTGGTCTAGCGGGAACTACGAGCAGTACTTC. The full variable domain, rest sourced from reference TRBV5-1 and TRBJ2-7, is KAGVTQTPRYLIKTRGQQVTLSCSPISGHRSVSWYQQTPGQGLQFLFEYFSETQRNKGNFPGRFSGRQFSNSRSEMNVSTLELGDSALYLCASSWSSGNYEQYFGPGTRLTVT.

The chain combines TRBV2 with TRBJ2-5, with D possibly matching TRBD1 (5 bases). Germline V lookup: CDR1 SNHLY, CDR2 FYNNEI. This CDR3 contains 12 residues. The V and J ends lost 9 bases and 2 bases respectively, with 10 bases between them. The CDR3 loop reads CASRTGQETQYF. Written as DNA, the CDR3 is TGTGCCAGTAGAACAGGACAAGAGACCCAGTACTTC.

The J gene is TRBJ2-7, the V gene TRBV3-1 (or the pseudogene TRBV3-2); no definite D call. The CDR3 has 13 amino acids. Trimming pared 2 bases from V and 5 bases from J, leaving 10 bases between. Germline CDR1 is LGHDT and CDR2 is YNNKEL (reference sequence). The CDR3 nucleotides read TGTGCCAGCAGCCAACTAGGAGTCCACGAGCAGTACTTC. Translated, it gives CASSQLGVHEQYF.

This clone was seen a handful of times. J is TRBJ2-2 and V is TRBV19, with D possibly being TRBD1 (9 bases). This CDR3 region has 20 residues. Germline V gives CDR1 LNHDA, CDR2 SQIVND (reference sequence). V lost 6 bases and J 4 bases, leaving 30 bases between the germline ends. The CDR3 sequence: CASRSPWDRDIGLATGELFF. The CDR3 nucleotides are TGTGCCAGTAGAAGCCCCTGGGACAGGGACATTGGACTAGCCACCGGGGAGCTGTTTTTT.

The V and J genes are TRBV5-6 and TRBJ2-2; the D gene is possibly TRBD2 (5 bases). Per the germline V gene, CDR1 is SGHDT and CDR2 is YYEEEE. CDR3 size: 15 residues. V was pared by 1 base and J by 5 bases, with 12 bases between. CDR3 sequence (DNA): TGTGCCAGCAGCTTGCCGGGGATCGGGACCGGGGAGCTGTTTTTT. This translates into CASSLPGIGTGELFF. The full variable domain, in which reference TRBV5-6 and TRBJ2-2 provide the parts outside the CDR3, is DAGVTQSPTHLIKTRGQQVTLRCSPKSGHDTVSWYQQALGQGPQFIFQYYEEEERQRGNFPDRFSGHQFPNYSSELNVNALLLGDSALYLCASSLPGIGTGELFFGEGSRLTVL.

V and J are TRBV12-3 or TRBV12-4 and TRBJ2-1; no definite D call. V was cut by 6 bases and J by 10 bases, with 10 bases left in between. The CDR3 contains 11 residues. In DNA form, the CDR3 reads TGTGCCAGCAGCTTGGCGCTAGAGCAGTTCTTC. This translates into CASSLALEQFF.

The rearrangement joins TRBV5-4 to TRBJ2-1; unclear D gene. The CDR3 runs to 16 residues. V lost 0 bases and J 6 bases, leaving 16 bases between the germline ends. CDR1 is SGHNT, CDR2 YYREEE, per germline (reference sequence). The CDR3 is CASSLDPTRLFNEQFF. CDR3 in DNA: TGTGCCAGCAGCTTGGACCCTACGAGACTCTTCAATGAGCAGTTCTTC.

The V call is TRBV2, the J call TRBJ2-1; the D is unclear. V gave up 0 bases and J gave up 9 bases, with 15 bases separating them. Germline CDR1 reads SNHLY; CDR2 reads FYNNEI. This CDR3 has 15 residues. This CDR3 reads CASSEANLNSGEQFF. CDR3 DNA sequence: TGTGCCAGCAGTGAAGCCAACTTGAATTCGGGTGAGCAGTTCTTC.

The rearrangement joins TRBV6-5 to TRBJ1-1; tentatively, D is TRBD1 (5 bases). Germline loops: CDR1 MNHEY, CDR2 SVGAGI. The V end lost 6 bases, the J end lost 6 bases, and 14 bases lay between the germline ends. This CDR3 is 13 amino acids long. The CDR3 region has the DNA TGTGCCAGCAGAACCCTGGGGGGTGCTGAAGCTTTCTTT. Amino acid sequence: CASRTLGGAEAFF.

The gene calls are TRBV9 and TRBJ1-5; 9 bases align to TRBD1. CDR3 length equals 15 residues. Germline trimming cut 3 bases from V and 4 bases from J; bases unmatched to any gene: 5. Germline V CDR1 and CDR2: SGDLS, YYNGEE. The CDR3 region has the DNA TGTGCCAGCAGCGCGGGGGACAGGGAGAATCAGCCCCAGCATTTT. Its translation is CASSAGDRENQPQHF.

V and J are TRBV30 and TRBJ2-4, with D maybe TRBD1 (7 bases). Trimming took 6 bases from V and 5 from J, leaving 14 bases between them. The CDR3 spans 13 residues. Germline CDR1 and CDR2: GTSNPN and SVGIG (reference sequence). The CDR3 here is CACARGTENIQYF. CDR3 nucleotides: TGTGCCTGTGCCCGCGGGACAGAAAACATTCAGTACTTC.

This chain uses TRBV28 with TRBJ1-5, with D possibly TRBD1 on 5 matching bases. This CDR3 is 15 amino acids long. V gave up 5 bases and J gave up 0 bases, with 11 bases separating them. Germline CDR1 is MDHEN and CDR2 is SYDVKM. The chain's CDR3 is CASSTGGYSNQPQHF. The CDR3, as DNA: TGTGCCAGCAGTACAGGAGGGTATAGCAATCAGCCCCAGCATTTT.

The chain has TRBV30 and TRBJ2-1, with 8 bases aligning to TRBD1. Germline-derived CDR1 and CDR2 are GTSNPN and SVGIG (reference sequence). The CDR3 is made up of 14 amino acids. Trimming at V came to 2 bases and at J to 6 bases, leaving 6 bases not matched to a gene. The CDR3 nucleotides are TGTGCCTGGAGTAGGCAGGGGGCGACCAATGAGCAGTTCTTC. Translating gives CAWSRQGATNEQFF.

CDR3 amino acids: CASSMVAGVGEQFF. CDR3 DNA: TGTGCCAGTAGTATGGTGGCCGGGGTCGGTGAGCAGTTCTTC. The chain employs TRBV19 and TRBJ2-1; the D gene is possibly TRBD2 (5 bases). Trimming removed 3 bases at V and 9 bases at J, with 15 bases between. The CDR3 consists of 14 residues. Germline CDR1 and CDR2: LNHDA and SQIVND (reference sequence).

V gene TRBV6-5 combines with J gene TRBJ2-5; TRBD2 matches 8 bases. The trim removed 8 bases at V and 7 bases at J, leaving 12 bases unmatched. The germline CDR1 and CDR2 sequences are MNHEY and SVGAGI. The CDR3 contains 14 residues. The chain's CDR3 is CASRDPTGGGTQYF. In nucleotides, the CDR3 is TGTGCCAGCCGGGACCCAACGGGAGGGGGGACCCAGTACTTC.

The V gene is TRBV6-5, the J gene TRBJ2-5, with 7 bases identical to TRBD1. The CDR3 is 12 residues long. V was clipped by 10 bases and J by 5 bases; unmatched bases: 7. CDR1 MNHEY and CDR2 SVGAGI come from the germline V gene. CDR3 coding DNA: TGTGCCACCGGGACAGAAGCCGAGACCCAGTACTTC. Protein sequence: CATGTEAETQYF.

This sequence joins TRBV19 and TRBJ1-5; 7 bases line up with TRBD1. The CDR3 runs to 15 residues. Germline CDR1 is LNHDA and CDR2 is SQIVND (reference sequence). V lost 7 bases and J lost 3; bases outside the gene matches: 9. CDR3 region: CASTDGQASNQPQHF. For the CDR3, the DNA is TGTGCCAGTACCGATGGACAGGCCTCCAATCAGCCCCAGCATTTT.

The CDR3 sequence is CASSVRQSEKLFF. The CDR3 DNA follows: TGTGCCAGCAGCGTTCGCCAGTCGGAAAAACTGTTTTTT. The chain couples TRBV9 to TRBJ1-4; D gene ambiguous. With 2 bases removed from V and 8 bases from J, the gap between germline ends came to 10 bases. Germline loops: CDR1 SGDLS, CDR2 YYNGEE. CDR3 length equals 13 residues. Filled out from reference TRBV9 and TRBJ1-4, the complete variable domain reads DSGVTQTPKHLITATGQRVTLRCSPRSGDLSVYWYQQSLDQGLQFLIQYYNGEERAKGNILERFSAQQFPDLHSELNLSSLELGDSALYFCASSVRQSEKLFFGSGTQLSVL.

V usage is TRBV7-3 and J usage is TRBJ2-7; D may correspond to TRBD1 or TRBD2 (5 bases each). CDR1 and CDR2 from the germline V gene are SGHTA and FQGTGA. V gave up 2 bases and J gave up 4 bases, with 12 bases separating them. The CDR3 extends over 14 amino acids. CDR3 amino acids: CASSLGGSGYEQYF. The CDR3 DNA sequence: TGTGCCAGCAGCTTAGGGGGTAGTGGTTACGAGCAGTACTTC. Drawing the rest from reference TRBV7-3 and TRBJ2-7, the complete variable domain is GAGVSQTPSNKVTEKGKYVELRCDPISGHTALYWYRQSLGQGPEFLIYFQGTGAADDSGLPNDRFFAVRPEGSVSTLKIQRTERGDSAVYLCASSLGGSGYEQYFGPGTRLTVT.

This rearrangement joins TRBV18 to TRBJ2-2; 7 positions agree with TRBD1. The germline gives CDR1 KGHSH, CDR2 LQKENI. The J segment lost 4 bases and the V segment lost 3 bases, leaving 5 bases of the junction unmatched. The CDR3 extends over 15 amino acids. This CDR3 is CASSPPGTVTGELFF. CDR3 nucleotides: TGTGCCAGCTCACCGCCCGGGACAGTCACCGGGGAGCTGTTTTTT.

The table lists this clone with a count of one. The V call is TRBV12-3 or TRBV12-4, the J call TRBJ1-1; D ambiguous. Trimming stripped 6 bases from V and 0 bases from J, with 5 bases between. CDR3 size: 12 residues. CDR3 protein: CASSDMNTEAFF. As DNA, the CDR3 is TGTGCCAGCAGCGATATGAACACTGAAGCTTTCTTT.

The V call is TRBV28, the J call TRBJ1-6; D is ambiguous. V gave up 5 bases and J gave up 7 bases, with 12 bases separating them. Germline V lookup: CDR1 MDHEN, CDR2 SYDVKM. There are 14 residues in the CDR3. This CDR3 is CASSQHQRNSPLHF. DNA for the CDR3: TGTGCCAGCAGTCAACACCAGCGGAATTCACCCCTCCACTTT.

This clone appeared once. The chain combines TRBV5-1 with TRBJ2-3, with 8 positions matching TRBD1. The CDR3 has 15 residues. CDR1 is SGHRS and CDR2 is YFSETQ in the germline V gene. Losses at the gene ends were 4 bases for V and 0 bases for J; bases not matched to a gene: 4. This chain's CDR3 is CASSRGQASTDTQYF. The CDR3 DNA sequence: TGCGCCAGCAGCAGGGGACAGGCTAGCACAGATACGCAGTATTTT.

This clone appeared a single time. This chain connects TRBV5-5 to TRBJ1-1; no reliable D call. CDR3 size: 16 residues. Between the trimmed V and J ends, which lost 2 bases and 3 bases, there was a span of 17 bases. Per germline, CDR1 SGHKS and CDR2 YYEKEE (reference sequence). The CDR3 DNA follows: TGTGCCAGCAGCTTTTCTTCTATCCCCACCGACACTGAAGCTTTCTTT. It translates to CASSFSSIPTDTEAFF.

V is TRBV7-2 and J is TRBJ2-1; the D is unclear. Germline CDR1 SGHTA, CDR2 FQGNSA. The CDR3 covers 15 residues. Trimming shortened V by 0 bases and J by 4 bases, and 10 bases separated the two germline ends. CDR3 region: CASSLADRRYNEQFF. The CDR3 nucleotides read TGTGCCAGCAGCTTAGCGGACCGGCGGTACAATGAGCAGTTCTTC.